This T cell receptor beta chain stems from a study of blood T cell repertoires in COVID-19. Study context: Whether acute or convalescent, the COVID-19 samples came from the United States, Italy and Spain. Nucleic acid was either cDNA or gDNA, and it came from T cells, B-cell-depleted T cells, or PBMCs.

Germline lookup yields CDR1 SGDLS and CDR2 YYNGEE. The CDR3 is 16 amino acids. The V and J ends lost 4 bases and 0 bases, in that order; junction bases with no gene match: 9. How the authors handled the data: Nucleated cell number was recorded as an estimate derived from reference gene primer amplification. Data came from immunoSEQ multiplex PCR; TCRdb stores just in-frame clones and leaves some out. V and J calls and clone size are copied from that table; D and trimming were computed from the DNA. The sample shows roughly 76,000 clones, about 80% of them seen only once. This clone was counted once. The TCR sequence derives from a human donor in a cohort sampled during active COVID-19. Material: peripheral blood. The J gene is TRBJ2-7, the V gene TRBV9; 8 bases align to TRBD2. CDR3 region: CASSQYSGASSYEQYF. The CDR3 bases are TGTGCCAGCAGCCAATATAGCGGGGCCTCCTCCTACGAGCAGTACTTC. Drawing the rest from reference TRBV9 and TRBJ2-7, the complete variable domain is DSGVTQTPKHLITATGQRVTLRCSPRSGDLSVYWYQQSLDQGLQFLIQYYNGEERAKGNILERFSAQQFPDLHSELNLSSLELGDSALYFCASSQYSGASSYEQYFGPGTRLTVT.